This T cell receptor beta chain was observed in a study of T-cell reconstitution after alpha-beta-depleted transplantation in children. For TCRbeta, the library was prepared with unique molecular identifiers. TCRdb recomputed calls from the PCR reads with MiXCR, one row per CDR3 protein. The sample yields some 590,000 distinct CDR3 sequences, over 9.5% seen once. The sequence came from a human donor who donated a stem cell graft to a child with acute myeloid leukemia. Sample: PBMCs from the stem cell graft donor, taken from the stem cell graft.

The CDR3 here is CASSYSRTSGSIIAETQYF. The CDR3 region has the DNA TGTGCCAGCAGTTACTCCCGGACTAGCGGGAGTATAATTGCAGAGACCCAGTACTTC. This sequence joins TRBV6-5 and TRBJ2-5; 13 bases align to TRBD2. Per germline, CDR1 MNHEY and CDR2 SVGAGI. The CDR3 spans 19 residues. V dropped 0 bases and J dropped 4; count of bases not matched to a gene: 11.